This T cell receptor beta chain appears in the sequencing data of a study of CD8+ T cells in alopecia areata. Study-level background: Patients in the study were on tofacitinib for 6 to 18 months, then off it for 6 months. Overall study findings and caveats: Uncertainty about whether baseline CD8+ expansion is linked to response remains, with one nonresponder.

Treatment meaning: oral pan-JAK inhibitor, 5-10 mg twice daily. The study team obtained lesional scalp punch biopsies and peripheral blood from alopecia areata patients. A remark on this clone: Its target is unknown.

TCR sequencing used cDNA made by reverse transcription of extracted RNA. Clones were sequenced by immunoSEQ multiplex PCR, and TCRdb holds only the in-frame ones, with some missing. The table lists fewer than 250,000 clones, approximately 56% of them singletons. The CDR3 has 14 residues. The V gene's germline CDR1 is SQVTM and CDR2 ANQGSEA. Trimming removed 3 bases from V and 9 bases from J; junction bases left unmatched: 11. The material sequenced was CD4+ T cells sorted from blood, taken at week 4, from a patient treated with tofacitinib. This TCR derives from a human donor with alopecia areata. This rearrangement joins TRBV29-1 to TRBJ2-1, with TRBD2 matching over 7 bases. In DNA, the CDR3 is TGCAGCGTTGAGCGTGTGCGGGAGATGTCTGAGCAGTTCTTC. The encoded protein is CSVERVREMSEQFF.